What follows are 21 T cell receptor beta chains derived from one specimen sequenced in a study of cytomegalovirus exposure and HLA in healthy donors. The PCR contained 60 Vbeta and 13 Jbeta primers. Sequenced by immunoSEQ multiplex PCR; TCRdb stores in-frame clones only, minus some. The data show roughly 250,000 clones, about four fifths seen once. The sample comprised PBMCs. The receptors were gathered from a girl under 10 years old in good health and CMV-seronegative.

V gene TRBV7-9 combines with J gene TRBJ1-2, with a tentative D call TRBD1 (6 bases). Germline-derived CDR1 and CDR2 are SEHNR and FQNEAQ (reference sequence). CDR3 length equals 16 residues. V was cut by 2 bases and J by 7 bases, with 20 bases left in between. This CDR3 reads CASSLQDSTNSGGYTF. In DNA form, the CDR3 reads TGTGCCAGCAGCTTACAGGACAGCACTAACTCGGGTGGCTACACCTTC.

The V gene is TRBV7-6, the J gene TRBJ2-5; 8 nucleotides agree with TRBD2. This CDR3 has 14 residues. Germline CDR1 reads SGHVS; CDR2 reads FNYEAQ. The V gene end was trimmed by 0 bases and the J gene end by 4 bases; junction bases not matched to a gene: 1. CDR3 in DNA: TGTGCCAGCAGCTTAGCGGGACTAGGAGAGACCCAGTACTTC. Translated, it gives CASSLAGLGETQYF.

V usage is TRBV2 and J usage is TRBJ1-5; D is unclear. V was clipped by 5 bases and J by 3 bases, with 17 bases between them. The CDR3 contains 16 residues. The V gene's germline CDR1 is SNHLY and CDR2 FYNNEI. The CDR3 DNA sequence: TGTGCCAGCAGTCCTTTACCGAACGGTCCCAATCAGCCCCAGCATTTT. This encodes CASSPLPNGPNQPQHF.

This rearrangement joins TRBV10-3 to TRBJ2-1, with TRBD2 matching 9 bases. CDR1 and CDR2 from the germline V gene are ENHRY and SYGVKD. The V and J ends lost 6 bases and 6 bases, in that order; junction bases with no gene match: 9. The CDR3 loop spans 15 amino acids. For the CDR3, the DNA is TGTGCCATCAGAGTAGCGGGGGCCGATCCCAATGAGCAGTTCTTC. This encodes CAIRVAGADPNEQFF.

The V and J genes are TRBV2 and TRBJ2-7, with D maybe TRBD2 (6 bases). V was shortened by 6 bases and J by 4 bases, with 10 bases between the two germline ends. The CDR3 loop spans 12 amino acids. Germline CDR1 is SNHLY and CDR2 is FYNNEI. For the CDR3, the DNA is TGTGCCAGCAGGGGGGGAGCGTACGAGCAGTACTTC. Its protein is CASRGGAYEQYF.

V gene TRBV7-2 combines with J gene TRBJ2-3, with 9 bases matching TRBD2. Trimming removed 4 bases from V and 4 bases from J; junction bases left unmatched: 6. Germline values: CDR1 SGHTA, CDR2 FQGNSA. CDR3 length: 15 residues. The CDR3 spells CASSYLAGRPDTQYF. CDR3 nucleotide sequence: TGTGCCAGCAGCTACCTAGCGGGACGCCCAGATACGCAGTATTTT.

The chain carries TRBV28 and TRBJ1-5, with D unclear. The germline V gene encodes CDR1 MDHEN and CDR2 SYDVKM. The V and J ends lost 4 bases and 0 bases respectively, with 19 bases between them. The CDR3 is 18 amino acids. DNA of the CDR3: TGTGCCAGCAGTTCCCGGGGTCAGATCATATATAGCAATCAGCCCCAGCATTTT. It codes for CASSSRGQIIYSNQPQHF.

This sequence joins TRBV28 and TRBJ2-5; D possibly corresponds to TRBD2 (5 bases). The J call is in doubt because the DNA end fits TRBJ2-7 better. The CDR3 totals 12 residues. Germline V lookup: CDR1 MDHEN, CDR2 SYDVKM. Here the CDR3 DNA reads TGTGCCAGCACCTCCGGAGGCTACGAGCAGTACTTC. Its protein is CASTSGGYEQYF.

The chain is built from TRBV30 and TRBJ1-1; 9 bases are shared with TRBD1. Trimming cost V 2 bases and J 3 bases; bases outside gene matches: 7. CDR1 GTSNPN and CDR2 SVGIG come from the germline V gene (reference sequence). The CDR3 is 15 amino acids. CDR3 bases: TGTGCCTGGAGTCCGACTACAGGGGGCTACACTGAAGCTTTCTTT. Amino acids: CAWSPTTGGYTEAFF.

The rearrangement uses TRBV28 and TRBJ2-5, with 7 bases lining up with TRBD1. This CDR3 comprises 15 residues. V trimming: 6 bases; J trimming: 1 base; junction bases outside the gene matches: 8. Germline values: CDR1 MDHEN, CDR2 SYDVKM. The CDR3, as DNA: TGTGCCAGCAGCTCGGGACAGATAGTCCAAGAGACCCAGTACTTC. Residues: CASSSGQIVQETQYF.

This clone has only one observation. J is TRBJ2-2 and V is TRBV7-3; D is ambiguous. Germline V gene data show CDR1 as SGHTA and CDR2 as FQGTGA. The CDR3 length is 14 residues. V was cut by 5 bases and J by 2 bases, with 9 bases left in between. The CDR3 is CASSHGSNTGELFF. CDR3 DNA: TGTGCCAGCAGCCACGGTTCTAACACCGGGGAGCTGTTTTTT.

In this sample, this clone turned up a few times. V is TRBV28 and J is TRBJ2-3, with 10 bases lining up with TRBD2. The CDR3 is 17 residues long. CDR1 MDHEN and CDR2 SYDVKM come from the germline V gene. V was pared by 7 bases and J by 5 bases, with 15 bases of the junction left unmatched. In DNA form, the CDR3 reads TGTGCCAGCACCACTCAAGTTCTAGCGGGGGACAGAGATACGCAGTATTTT. It translates to CASTTQVLAGDRDTQYF.

V usage is TRBV27 and J usage is TRBJ2-5; the D gene is possibly TRBD1 (6 bases). Germline CDR1 and CDR2: MNHEY and SMNVEV (reference sequence). Trimming shortened V by 6 bases and J by 0 bases, and 17 bases separated the two germline ends. The CDR3 totals 16 residues. CDR3 coding DNA: TGTGCCAGCAGCCCTCAAGCAGGACAGAACCAAGAGACCCAGTACTTC. Translation: CASSPQAGQNQETQYF.

V and J are TRBV19 and TRBJ2-6; no reliable D call. The CDR3 runs to 14 residues. The V and J ends lost 8 bases and 5 bases respectively, with 13 bases between them. Germline lookup yields CDR1 LNHDA and CDR2 SQIVND (reference sequence). The CDR3 spells CASPEEIWANVLTF. Here the CDR3 DNA reads TGTGCCAGTCCCGAGGAAATATGGGCCAACGTCCTGACTTTC.

The CDR3 nucleotides are TGCGCCAGCAGCCAAAGAGGACACCTAGCCAAAAACATTCAGTACTTC. Residues: CASSQRGHLAKNIQYF. The chain is built from TRBV4-1 and TRBJ2-4, with D possibly TRBD1 on 5 matching bases. The CDR3 sequence is 16 residues long. Germline assignment: CDR1 MGHRA and CDR2 YSYEKL. The V gene lost 2 bases and the J gene lost 0 bases, with 11 bases spanning the gap.

The V and J genes are TRBV6-1 and TRBJ2-7; D perhaps matches TRBD1 (5 bases). Trimming pared 6 bases from V and 3 bases from J, leaving 18 bases between. Germline CDR1 is MNHNS and CDR2 is SASEGT. This CDR3 has 15 amino acids. As DNA, the CDR3 is TGTGCCAGCAGACTACTGACAGATAATTTCTACGAGCAGTACTTC. This encodes CASRLLTDNFYEQYF.

The CDR3 reads CASSLTLASPPYEQYF. CDR3 DNA: TGTGCCAGCAGCTTAACTCTGGCTTCTCCCCCCTACGAGCAGTACTTC. The chain couples TRBV7-3 to TRBJ2-7; D remains unclear. The CDR3 runs to 16 residues. The V gene lost 0 bases and the J gene lost 2 bases, with 14 bases spanning the gap. The germline V gene encodes CDR1 SGHTA and CDR2 FQGTGA.

As for this clone: One end of the junction fails to match germline, which may point to a read error. This chain joins TRBV6-5 and TRBJ2-5, with D perhaps matching TRBD2 (6 bases). The CDR3 loop spans 15 amino acids. In germline, CDR1 is MNHEY, CDR2 SVGAGI. Here the CDR3 DNA reads TGTGCCGGCAGTTGGACGACCGCGGGACGGGAGACCCAGTACTTC. Its translation is CAGSWTTAGRETQYF.

V usage is TRBV18 and J usage is TRBJ2-5; D possibly corresponds to TRBD1 (6 bases). CDR1 KGHSH and CDR2 LQKENI come from the germline V gene. Trimming left V 1 base short and J 0 bases short, with 12 bases between. The CDR3 totals 16 residues. The CDR3 DNA follows: TGTGCCAGCTCACCACGGGACACGAGGTACCAAGAGACCCAGTACTTC. It is translated as CASSPRDTRYQETQYF.

The rearrangement uses TRBV28 and TRBJ1-4; D possibly corresponds to TRBD1 (6 bases). The CDR3 contains 15 residues. The V gene's germline CDR1 is MDHEN and CDR2 SYDVKM. Trimming removed 3 bases from V and 8 bases from J, with 16 bases in between. In DNA, the CDR3 is TGTGCCAGCAGTTTTGAGGTGGGGGCGAGGGAAAAACTGTTTTTT. Residues: CASSFEVGAREKLFF.

The rearrangement joins TRBV4-2 to TRBJ1-5; D uncertain. The CDR3 consists of 19 residues. CDR1 and CDR2 from the germline V gene are LGHNA and YNFKEQ. V lost 6 bases to trimming and J lost 1 base, with 25 bases between them. CDR3 coding DNA: TGTGCCAGCAGTTCATCGCGGGCCACGCTTGGCGGAAGCAATCAGCCCCAGCATTTT. Amino acids: CASSSSRATLGGSNQPQHF.